These T cell receptor beta chains were read from a single sample in a study of blood T cell repertoires in COVID-19. Profiling relied on immunoSEQ multiplex PCR, and the TCRdb table lists in-frame clones only, not all of them. The sample shows about 53,000 clones, approximately 82% of them seen only once. Material: peripheral blood. These receptors were collected from a human donor in a cohort sampled during active COVID-19. CDR3s include the opening cysteine and the closing phenylalanine or tryptophan. The D gene is left open where the match is weak. The size entry is marked missing in some rows and otherwise reads once, few, many or a size class.

v_gene: TRBV30; j_gene: TRBJ1-4; abundance: .; d_gene: .; CDR3nt: TGTGCCTGGAGTGGAGGGTCAGGAGAAAAACTGTTTTTT; CDR3aa: CAWSGGSGEKLFF
v_gene: TRBV5-1; j_gene: TRBJ2-3; abundance: .; d_gene: .; CDR3nt: TGCGCCAGCAGCCTAAACACAGATACGCAGTATTTT; CDR3aa: CASSLNTDTQYF
v_gene: TRBV6-4; j_gene: TRBJ1-4; abundance: .; d_gene: .; CDR3nt: TGTGCCAGCAGTGACCTCCCCACGAGGGGGTCAGCAACTAATGAAAAACTGTTTTTT; CDR3aa: CASSDLPTRGSATNEKLFF
v_gene: TRBV30; j_gene: TRBJ2-7; abundance: .; d_gene: TRBD2; CDR3nt: TGTGCCTGGAGTGCCTACGGGACTAGTTTAGGGCCCCCGTACTTC; CDR3aa: CAWSAYGTSLGPPYF
v_gene: TRBV5-6; j_gene: TRBJ1-5; abundance: few; d_gene: .; CDR3nt: TGTGCCAGCAGCTTGCGAGGTGGCAATCAGCCCCAGCATTTT; CDR3aa: CASSLRGGNQPQHF
v_gene: TRBV19; j_gene: TRBJ2-3; abundance: .; d_gene: .; CDR3nt: TGTGCCAGTAGTATCTATGGGGGGGCAGCGACAGATACGCAGTATTTT; CDR3aa: CASSIYGGAATDTQYF
v_gene: TRBV6-1; j_gene: TRBJ2-4; abundance: .; d_gene: .; CDR3nt: TGTGCCAGCAGTGAGAGGGGGGGACTAGCCAAAAACATTCAGTACTTC; CDR3aa: CASSERGGLAKNIQYF
v_gene: TRBV29-1; j_gene: TRBJ1-1; abundance: .; d_gene: .; CDR3nt: TGCAGCGGCCGCCTAACAGGAGACACTGAAGCTTTCTTT; CDR3aa: CSGRLTGDTEAFF
v_gene: TRBV5-1; j_gene: TRBJ2-1; abundance: .; d_gene: TRBD2; CDR3nt: TGCGCCAGCAGCCTCGCGGGACTAGCACGCAATGAGCAGTTCTTC; CDR3aa: CASSLAGLARNEQFF
v_gene: TRBV5-8; j_gene: TRBJ2-1; abundance: once; d_gene: .; CDR3nt: TGTGCCAGCAGCTCCTCGTCGGTCCCGGTCAATGAGCAGTTCTTC; CDR3aa: CASSSSSVPVNEQFF
v_gene: TRBV15; j_gene: TRBJ2-3; abundance: .; d_gene: TRBD2; CDR3nt: TGTGCCACCAGCAGCGACCACGGGGGGACCACAGATACGCAGTATTTT; CDR3aa: CATSSDHGGTTDTQYF
v_gene: TRBV2; j_gene: TRBJ2-2; abundance: .; d_gene: .; CDR3nt: TGTGCCAGCACCCAGGGGATGAACACCGGGGAGCTGTTTTTT; CDR3aa: CASTQGMNTGELFF
v_gene: TRBV11-2; j_gene: TRBJ1-3; abundance: .; d_gene: TRBD1; CDR3nt: TGTGCCAGCAGTTCTTCCCGCGACAGGGGGCTTTCTGGAAACACCATATATTTT; CDR3aa: CASSSSRDRGLSGNTIYF
v_gene: TRBV11-3; j_gene: TRBJ2-5; abundance: few; d_gene: TRBD1; CDR3nt: TGTGCCAGCAGCCATACAGGGGTAGGACAGACCCAGTACTTC; CDR3aa: CASSHTGVGQTQYF
v_gene: TRBV18; j_gene: TRBJ1-1; abundance: .; d_gene: .; CDR3nt: TGTGCCAGCTCACCCAGTGGGGGGATGAACACTGAAGCTTTCTTT; CDR3aa: CASSPSGGMNTEAFF
v_gene: TRBV7-3; j_gene: TRBJ2-1; abundance: .; d_gene: .; CDR3nt: TGTGCCAGCAGCTTTGGGAGGGGGAATGAGCAGTTCTTC; CDR3aa: CASSFGRGNEQFF
v_gene: TRBV5-6; j_gene: TRBJ2-7; abundance: .; d_gene: .; CDR3nt: TGTGCCAGCAGATCCGGGAGTTGGGCATCCGAGCAGTACTTC; CDR3aa: CASRSGSWASEQYF
v_gene: TRBV30; j_gene: TRBJ1-3; abundance: .; d_gene: TRBD1; CDR3nt: TGTGCCTTCGCGGCCGGGACAGGGGGCTTGGAAACTGGAAACACCATATATTTT; CDR3aa: CAFAAGTGGLETGNTIYF
v_gene: TRBV5-1; j_gene: TRBJ1-3; abundance: .; d_gene: .; CDR3nt: TGCGCCAGCAGCTTGGGTACAGCCGGAAACACCATATATTTT; CDR3aa: CASSLGTAGNTIYF
v_gene: TRBV6-2/TRBV6-3; j_gene: TRBJ1-4; abundance: .; d_gene: .; CDR3nt: TGTGCCAGCAGCCGGATGACAGGAGGAGGTGAAAAACTGTTTTTT; CDR3aa: CASSRMTGGGEKLFF
v_gene: TRBV12-3/TRBV12-4; j_gene: TRBJ2-7; abundance: .; d_gene: .; CDR3nt: TGTGCCAGCAGTTTTAACCCCCGGGACGAGCAGTACTTC; CDR3aa: CASSFNPRDEQYF
v_gene: TRBV5-1; j_gene: TRBJ2-5; abundance: .; d_gene: TRBD2; CDR3nt: TGCGCCAGCAGGCCACTAGCGGGGGAGACCCAGTACTTC; CDR3aa: CASRPLAGETQYF
v_gene: TRBV11-2; j_gene: TRBJ2-2; abundance: .; d_gene: .; CDR3nt: TGTGCCAGCAGCTTAGCAGGGACTCTTGATACCGGGGAGCTGTTTTTT; CDR3aa: CASSLAGTLDTGELFF
v_gene: TRBV25-1; j_gene: TRBJ2-1; abundance: .; d_gene: TRBD1; CDR3nt: TGTGCCAGCAGGGGGACAGGGGGTAAAAATGAGCAGTTCTTC; CDR3aa: CASRGTGGKNEQFF